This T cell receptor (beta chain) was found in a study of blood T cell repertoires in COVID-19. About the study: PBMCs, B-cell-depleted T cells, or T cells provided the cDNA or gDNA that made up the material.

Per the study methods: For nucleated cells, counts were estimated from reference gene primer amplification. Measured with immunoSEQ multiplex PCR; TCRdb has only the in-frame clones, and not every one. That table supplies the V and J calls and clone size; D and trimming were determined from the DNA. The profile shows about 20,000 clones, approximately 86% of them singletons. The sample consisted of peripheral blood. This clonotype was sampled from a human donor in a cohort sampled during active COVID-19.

CDR3 in amino acids: CASRVADRGNEKLFF. Written as DNA, the CDR3 is TGTGCCAGCAGGGTAGCCGACAGGGGGAATGAAAAACTGTTTTTT. This chain links TRBV6-5 with TRBJ1-4, with 9 bases lining up with TRBD1. Germline values: CDR1 MNHEY, CDR2 SVGAGI. This CDR3 comprises 15 residues. Trimming removed 6 bases from V and 5 bases from J; junction bases left unmatched: 7.